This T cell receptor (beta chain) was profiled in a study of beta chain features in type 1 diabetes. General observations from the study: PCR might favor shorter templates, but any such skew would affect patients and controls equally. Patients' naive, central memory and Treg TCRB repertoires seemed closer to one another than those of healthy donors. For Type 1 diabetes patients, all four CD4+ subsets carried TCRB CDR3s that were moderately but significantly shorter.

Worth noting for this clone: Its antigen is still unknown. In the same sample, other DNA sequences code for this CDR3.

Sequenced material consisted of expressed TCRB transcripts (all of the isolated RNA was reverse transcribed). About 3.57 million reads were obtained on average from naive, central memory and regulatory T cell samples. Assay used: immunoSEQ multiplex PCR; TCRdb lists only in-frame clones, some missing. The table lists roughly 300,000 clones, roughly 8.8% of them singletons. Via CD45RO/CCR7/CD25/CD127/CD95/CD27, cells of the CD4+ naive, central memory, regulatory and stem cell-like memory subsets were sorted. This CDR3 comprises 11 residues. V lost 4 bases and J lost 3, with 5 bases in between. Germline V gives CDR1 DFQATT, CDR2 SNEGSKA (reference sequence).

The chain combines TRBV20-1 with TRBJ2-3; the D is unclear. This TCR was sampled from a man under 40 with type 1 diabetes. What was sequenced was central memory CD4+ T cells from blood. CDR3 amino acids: CSATVTDTQYF. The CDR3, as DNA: TGCAGTGCTACGGTAACAGATACGCAGTATTTT.